Listed below are T cell receptor beta chains from one sample, sequenced in a study of blood T cell repertoires in COVID-19. Clones were sequenced by immunoSEQ multiplex PCR, and TCRdb holds only the in-frame ones, with some missing. The sample has 200,000 to 250,000 clones, 88% seen once. Input material: PBMCs or T cells enriched from blood (not recorded which). The receptors shown here come from a woman in her twenties or thirties who had recovered from COVID-19. Both conserved end residues are part of each CDR3. D genes are given only for firm matches. Some rows have no size entry. The others give once, few or many, or a class for an expanded clone.

len	d_gene	abundance	j_gene	v_gene	CDR3nt	CDR3aa
15	.	.	TRBJ1-2	TRBV6-2/TRBV6-3	TGTGCCAGCAGATACCGAAACTCATATATCTATGGCTACACCTTC	CASRYRNSYIYGYTF
14	.	.	TRBJ1-1	TRBV6-9	TGTGCCAGCAGTTACTTTTCACAGAACACTGAAGCTTTCTTT	CASSYFSQNTEAFF
15	TRBD2	once	TRBJ2-2	TRBV11-2	TGTGCCAGCAGCTTTCTAGCGGGGGGAACCGGGGAGCTGTTTTTT	CASSFLAGGTGELFF
12	.	.	TRBJ1-2	TRBV28	TGTGCCAGCAGCCCCGACAGCTATGGCTACACCTTC	CASSPDSYGYTF
15	.	.	TRBJ1-1	TRBV10-3	TGTGCCATCAGTGAGTCTATAGGGGCGGTCACTGAAGCTTTCTTT	CAISESIGAVTEAFF
16	.	.	TRBJ2-3	TRBV14	TGTGCCAGCAGCCACCCGACTAGTTTTATCACAGATACGCAGTATTTT	CASSHPTSFITDTQYF
15	TRBD2	.	TRBJ2-1	TRBV5-8	TGTGCCAGCAGCTTGGCTGCGGGGGGAGTAAATGAGCAGTTCTTC	CASSLAAGGVNEQFF
15	.	few	TRBJ2-1	TRBV7-9	TGTGCCAGCAGCTTAGGTTCTATGGGGCACAATGAGCAGTTCTTC	CASSLGSMGHNEQFF
17	TRBD1	.	TRBJ2-7	TRBV18	TGTGCCAGCTCACCACCGGTATTGGAACAGGGGGCTTACGAGCAGTACTTC	CASSPPVLEQGAYEQYF
13	.	.	TRBJ1-1	TRBV5-1	TGCGCCAGCAGCTTCACAGCTCACACTGAAGCTTTCTTT	CASSFTAHTEAFF
12	.	.	TRBJ2-7	TRBV5-8	TGTGCCAGCAGCTTGGACAGTCTACGACCCCCCTTC	CASSLDSLRPPF
16	TRBD2	.	TRBJ2-5	TRBV3-1/TRBV3-2	TGTGCCAGCAGCCAAGTCCAAGCGGGGGGGGGAGAGACCCAGTACTTC	CASSQVQAGGGETQYF
17	TRBD2	.	TRBJ2-1	TRBV6-4	TGTGCCAGCAGTGACCAACTAGCGGGGGTCTCCTACAATGAGCAGTTCTTC	CASSDQLAGVSYNEQFF
18	TRBD1	once	TRBJ1-6	TRBV7-2	TGTGCCAGCAGCTCGTTTATGTGGACAGGGGGAGGTAATTCACCCCTCCACTTT	CASSSFMWTGGGNSPLHF
13	.	.	TRBJ2-7	TRBV7-3	TGTGCCAGCAGCTTAGGGTCGGGGACTGAGCAGTACTTC	CASSLGSGTEQYF
13	TRBD1	.	TRBJ1-2	TRBV9	TGTGCCAGCAGCCCCGGGACAGGCTATGGCTACACCTTC	CASSPGTGYGYTF
16	TRBD2	.	TRBJ2-1	TRBV4-3	TGCGCCAGCAGCCAAGGAGGACTAGGGATAGACAATGAGCAGTTCTTC	CASSQGGLGIDNEQFF
13	.	once	TRBJ1-4	TRBV29-1	TGCAGCGCCAACAGGGCGGTTGGTGAAAAACTGTTTTTT	CSANRAVGEKLFF
15	TRBD2	.	TRBJ2-1	TRBV11-2	TGTGCCAGCAGCTTAAGCGGACTAGTTTTCGATGAGCAGTTCTTC	CASSLSGLVFDEQFF
16	.	.	TRBJ2-1	TRBV4-1	TGCGCCAGCAGCCAAGAGAGCTATTGGTCCTACAATGAGCAGTTCTTC	CASSQESYWSYNEQFF
12	.	.	TRBJ1-2	TRBV18	TGTGCCAGCTCACCTACACCCTGGGGCTACACCTTC	CASSPTPWGYTF
15	.	.	TRBJ2-1	TRBV18	TGTGCCAGCTCACCACCGCTCAGGCCCTACAATGAGCAGTTCTTC	CASSPPLRPYNEQFF
16	TRBD2	.	TRBJ2-5	TRBV6-5	TGTGCCAGCAGTTACAGGGCTAGCGGGGCCCAAGAGACCCAGTACTTC	CASSYRASGAQETQYF
16	TRBD1	.	TRBJ1-2	TRBV11-1	TGTGCCAGCAGCTTAGGAGGGGACAGGGGAGACTATGGCTACACCTTC	CASSLGGDRGDYGYTF
12	.	.	TRBJ2-1	TRBV5-1	TGCGCCAGCAGCTTAGGGCAGGACAAGCAGTTCTTC	CASSLGQDKQFF
13	.	.	TRBJ1-4	TRBV19	TGTGCCAGTGATACAGGGTCGGAAGAAAAACTGTTTTTT	CASDTGSEEKLFF
18	.	.	TRBJ1-4	TRBV27	TGTGCCAGCAGTCACCAGCCGATAGGAGACTGGAGGGATGAAAAACTGTTTTTT	CASSHQPIGDWRDEKLFF
16	TRBD2	.	TRBJ2-5	TRBV19	TGTGCCAGCACCTCCGGGGCTAGCGGGGGGGCCCTGACCCAGTACTTC	CASTSGASGGALTQYF
14	TRBD1	.	TRBJ1-2	TRBV6-5	TGTGCCAGCAGTTCGACAGGGGGCCTGCATGGCTACACCTTC	CASSSTGGLHGYTF
14	.	.	TRBJ1-5	TRBV6-5	TGTGCCAGTCGGGGGGGGGCGGGCAATCAGCCCCAGCATTTT	CASRGGAGNQPQHF
14	TRBD1	.	TRBJ1-1	TRBV10-3	TGTGCCATCAGGGAGGGGACAGGAGCGCCTGAAGCTTTCTTT	CAIREGTGAPEAFF
16	TRBD2	once	TRBJ2-3	TRBV29-1	TGCAGCGTTGAAGGGCCAGGGGCGCGGGGGGCAGATACGCAGTATTTT	CSVEGPGARGADTQYF
19	TRBD2	.	TRBJ2-5	TRBV3-1/TRBV3-2	TGTGCCAGCAGCCAAGATAAGCTAGCGGGGGGCCTCAGTCAAGAGACCCAGTACTTC	CASSQDKLAGGLSQETQYF
14	.	once	TRBJ2-7	TRBV10-3	TGTGCCATCAGTGAGCCGGGACTCACCTACGAGCAGTACTTC	CAISEPGLTYEQYF
13	.	.	TRBJ1-2	TRBV6-5	TGTGCCAGCAGTTACTTAAAATTCTATGGCTACACCTTC	CASSYLKFYGYTF
15	.	once	TRBJ1-5	TRBV5-8	TGTGCCAGCAGTTTCCCCGGGGGTGGCAATCAGCCCCAGCATTTT	CASSFPGGGNQPQHF
16	.	.	TRBJ1-4	TRBV14	TGTGCCAGCAGCCAAGAGGGTAGGGGTTGGAATGAAAAACTGTTTTTT	CASSQEGRGWNEKLFF
14	TRBD1	once	TRBJ2-7	TRBV5-1	TGCGCCAGCAGCCAGACAGGGGGCTTCCACGAGCAGTACTTC	CASSQTGGFHEQYF
14	.	.	TRBJ1-2	TRBV19	TGTGCCAGTAGTAAAGATCCGGCTAACTATGGCTACACCTTC	CASSKDPANYGYTF
15	.	.	TRBJ1-2	TRBV7-9	TGTGCCAGCAGCTTAGGCAGGGCGGGGTTGGATGGCTACACCTTC	CASSLGRAGLDGYTF
15	.	few	TRBJ2-5	TRBV7-7	TGTGCTAGCAGCTTCTCCCCAGGACAGCAAGAGACCCAGTACTTC	CASSFSPGQQETQYF
12	.	few	TRBJ1-5	TRBV6-6	TGTGCCAGCAGTTTGGGAGATCAGCCCCAGCATTTT	CASSLGDQPQHF
17	.	.	TRBJ1-6	TRBV5-6	TGTGCCAGCAACCCAGGCGGAGGACGGAGCTATAATTCACCCCTCCACTTT	CASNPGGGRSYNSPLHF
13	.	.	TRBJ1-1	TRBV12-3/TRBV12-4	TGTGCCAGCAGTCCTCCAGGGAACACTGAAGCTTTCTTT	CASSPPGNTEAFF
20	.	.	TRBJ2-3	TRBV18	TGTGCCAGCTCACCACCAGTAAGGCAGGTCCCTTTTTCTAGCACAGATACGCAGTATTTT	CASSPPVRQVPFSSTDTQYF
17	.	.	TRBJ2-2	TRBV5-1	TGCGCCAGCAAGGAGGTAGCTGGGACTGCCAACACCGGGGAGCTGTTTTTT	CASKEVAGTANTGELFF
17	.	once	TRBJ2-3	TRBV9	TGTGCCAGCAGCGTAGGGAAGACTGGTTGGAGCACAGATACGCAGTATTTT	CASSVGKTGWSTDTQYF
16	TRBD1	.	TRBJ1-6	TRBV10-3	TGTGCCATCAGTAACAGGGACAGCTCCTATAATTCACCCCTCCACTTT	CAISNRDSSYNSPLHF
15	TRBD1	.	TRBJ1-2	TRBV27	TGTGCCAGCAGTCCTCTTAGGGGGCGGACGGGAGGCTACACCTTC	CASSPLRGRTGGYTF
16	.	.	TRBJ2-2	TRBV6-5	TGTGCCAGCAGTTACGTCGCGGGGGCACTCACCGGGGAGCTGTTTTTT	CASSYVAGALTGELFF
14	.	.	TRBJ2-7	TRBV4-1	TGCGCCAGCAGCCAATTGGCCAGGGGGGAGGAGCAGTACTTC	CASSQLARGEEQYF
15	.	few	TRBJ1-5	TRBV4-2	TGTGCCAGCAATCAGGGTTCTAATAGCAATCAGCCCCAGCATTTT	CASNQGSNSNQPQHF
16	.	.	TRBJ2-2	TRBV7-2	TGTGCCAGCAGCCTCCCCCTGGTTGACAGTTTTAGGGAGCTGTTTTTT	CASSLPLVDSFRELFF
13	.	.	TRBJ1-3	TRBV7-6	TGTGCCAGCAGGGGCTACTCTGGAAACACCATATATTTT	CASRGYSGNTIYF
17	TRBD1	.	TRBJ2-3	TRBV4-3	TGCGCCAGCAGCCAAGATCAAAACAGGGGGGCCACAGATACGCAGTATTTT	CASSQDQNRGATDTQYF
13	.	.	TRBJ1-2	TRBV25-1	TGTGCCAGCAGTGGTACAGTGACGGATGGCTACACCTTC	CASSGTVTDGYTF
15	TRBD1	.	TRBJ1-2	TRBV2	TGTGCCAGCAGAGGAAACACAGGGGGATACTATGGCTACACCTTC	CASRGNTGGYYGYTF
19	.	.	TRBJ2-6	TRBV21-1	TGTGCCAGCAGCAATTATGGGGCAGGGATGAGCTCTGGGGCCAACGTCCTGACTTTC	CASSNYGAGMSSGANVLTF
15	.	.	TRBJ1-4	TRBV9	TGTGCCAGCAGCGTTGGGCCTCGGGGGGATGAAAAACTGTTTTTT	CASSVGPRGDEKLFF